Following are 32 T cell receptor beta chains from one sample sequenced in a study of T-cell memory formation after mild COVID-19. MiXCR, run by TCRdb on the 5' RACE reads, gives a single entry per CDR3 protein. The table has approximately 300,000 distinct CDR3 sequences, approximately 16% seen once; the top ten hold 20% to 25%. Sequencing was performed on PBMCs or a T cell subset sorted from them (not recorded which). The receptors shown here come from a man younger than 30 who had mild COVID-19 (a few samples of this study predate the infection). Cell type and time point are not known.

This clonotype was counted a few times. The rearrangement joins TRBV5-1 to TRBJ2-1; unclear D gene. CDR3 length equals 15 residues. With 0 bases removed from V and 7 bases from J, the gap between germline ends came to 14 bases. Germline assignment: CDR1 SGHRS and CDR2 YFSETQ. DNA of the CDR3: TGCGCCAGCAGCTTGGGGTCCTGGTTCAATAATGAGCAGTTCTTC. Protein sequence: CASSLGSWFNNEQFF.

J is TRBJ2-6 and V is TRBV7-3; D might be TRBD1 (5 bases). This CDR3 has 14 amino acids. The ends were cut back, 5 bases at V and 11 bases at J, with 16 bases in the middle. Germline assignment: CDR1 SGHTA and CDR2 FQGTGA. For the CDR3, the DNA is TGTGCCAGCAGCGAAGGGGCCCACGTCGACGTCCTGACTTTC. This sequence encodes CASSEGAHVDVLTF.

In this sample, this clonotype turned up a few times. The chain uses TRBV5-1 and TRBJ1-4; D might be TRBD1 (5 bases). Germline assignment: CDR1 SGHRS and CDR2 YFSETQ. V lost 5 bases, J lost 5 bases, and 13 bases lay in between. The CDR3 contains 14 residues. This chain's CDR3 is CASRAGTANEKLFF. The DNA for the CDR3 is TGCGCCAGCAGGGCCGGGACTGCGAATGAAAAACTGTTTTTT. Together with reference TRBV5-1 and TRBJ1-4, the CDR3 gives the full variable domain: KAGVTQTPRYLIKTRGQQVTLSCSPISGHRSVSWYQQTPGQGLQFLFEYFSETQRNKGNFPGRFSGRQFSNSRSEMNVSTLELGDSALYLCASRAGTANEKLFFGSGTQLSVL.

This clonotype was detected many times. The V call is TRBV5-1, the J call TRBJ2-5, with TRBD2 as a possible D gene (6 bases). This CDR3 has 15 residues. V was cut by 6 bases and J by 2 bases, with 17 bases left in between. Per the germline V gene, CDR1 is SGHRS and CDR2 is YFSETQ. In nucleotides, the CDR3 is TGCGCCAGCATGCGATGGGGGACTCCGCAAGAGACCCAGTACTTC. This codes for CASMRWGTPQETQYF.

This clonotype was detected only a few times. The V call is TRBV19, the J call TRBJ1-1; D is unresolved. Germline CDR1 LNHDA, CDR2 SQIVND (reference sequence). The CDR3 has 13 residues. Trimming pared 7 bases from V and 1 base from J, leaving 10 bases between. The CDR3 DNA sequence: TGTGCCAGTACCCGAGGGTCGAACACTGAAGCTTTCTTT. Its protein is CASTRGSNTEAFF.

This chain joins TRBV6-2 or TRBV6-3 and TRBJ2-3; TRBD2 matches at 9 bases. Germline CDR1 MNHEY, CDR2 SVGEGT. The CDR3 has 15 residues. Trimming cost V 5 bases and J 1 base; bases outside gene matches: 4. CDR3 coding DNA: TGTGCCAGCAGTAGAGCGGGGGGCGGCACAGATACGCAGTATTTT. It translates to CASSRAGGGTDTQYF.

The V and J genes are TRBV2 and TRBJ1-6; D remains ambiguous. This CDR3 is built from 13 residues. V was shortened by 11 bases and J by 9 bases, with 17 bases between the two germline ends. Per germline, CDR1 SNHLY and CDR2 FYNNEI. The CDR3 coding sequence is TGTGCCGGAACCCTCGTTCAAGGTTCACCCCTCCACTTT. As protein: CAGTLVQGSPLHF.

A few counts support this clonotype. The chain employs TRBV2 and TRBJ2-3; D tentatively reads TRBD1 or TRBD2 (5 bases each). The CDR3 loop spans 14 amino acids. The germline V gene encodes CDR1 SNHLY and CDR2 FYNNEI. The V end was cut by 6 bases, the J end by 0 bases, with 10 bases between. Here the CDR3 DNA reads TGTGCCAGCAGGTCCAGGGAGAGCACAGATACGCAGTATTTT. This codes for CASRSRESTDTQYF.

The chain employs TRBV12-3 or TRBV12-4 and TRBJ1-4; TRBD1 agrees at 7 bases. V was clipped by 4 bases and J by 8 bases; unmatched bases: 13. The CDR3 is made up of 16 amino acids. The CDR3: CASSYPFGTEVEKLFF. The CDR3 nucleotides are TGTGCCAGCAGTTACCCCTTCGGGACAGAGGTGGAAAAACTGTTTTTT.

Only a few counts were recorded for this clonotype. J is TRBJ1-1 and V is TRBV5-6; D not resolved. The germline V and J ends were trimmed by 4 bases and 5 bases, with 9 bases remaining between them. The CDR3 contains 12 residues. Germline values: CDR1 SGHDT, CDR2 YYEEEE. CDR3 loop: CASSPGRTEAFF. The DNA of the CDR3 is TGTGCCAGCAGCCCTGGGAGGACTGAAGCTTTCTTT. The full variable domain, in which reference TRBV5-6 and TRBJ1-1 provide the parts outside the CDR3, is DAGVTQSPTHLIKTRGQQVTLRCSPKSGHDTVSWYQQALGQGPQFIFQYYEEEERQRGNFPDRFSGHQFPNYSSELNVNALLLGDSALYLCASSPGRTEAFFGQGTRLTVV.

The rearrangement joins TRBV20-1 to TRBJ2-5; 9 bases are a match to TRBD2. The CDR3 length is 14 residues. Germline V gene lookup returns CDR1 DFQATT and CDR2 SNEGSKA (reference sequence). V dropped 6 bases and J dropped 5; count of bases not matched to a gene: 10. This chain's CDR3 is CSAIGVAGDETQYF. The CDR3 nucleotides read TGCAGTGCGATTGGGGTAGCGGGGGATGAGACCCAGTACTTC.

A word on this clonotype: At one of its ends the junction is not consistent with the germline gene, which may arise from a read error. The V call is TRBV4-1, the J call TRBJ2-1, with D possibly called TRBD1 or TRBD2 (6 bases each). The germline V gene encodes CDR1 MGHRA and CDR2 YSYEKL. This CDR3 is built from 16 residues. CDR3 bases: TGCGCCAGCAGACAAGGGAGTGGGGGGCTACTTGAAGGAGCGCTCTTC. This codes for CASRQGSGGLLEGALF.

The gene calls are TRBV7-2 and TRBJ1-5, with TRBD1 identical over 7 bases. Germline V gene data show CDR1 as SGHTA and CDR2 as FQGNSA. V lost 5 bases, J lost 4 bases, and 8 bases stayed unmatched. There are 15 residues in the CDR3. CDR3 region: CASSGNRGGNQPQHF. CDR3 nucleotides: TGTGCCAGCAGCGGTAACAGGGGTGGGAATCAGCCCCAGCATTTT.

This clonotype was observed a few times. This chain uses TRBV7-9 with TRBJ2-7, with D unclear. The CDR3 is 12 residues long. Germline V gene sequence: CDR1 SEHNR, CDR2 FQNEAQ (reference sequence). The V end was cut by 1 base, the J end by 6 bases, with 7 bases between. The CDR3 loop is CASSLGVAEQYV. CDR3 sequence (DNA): TGTGCCAGCAGCTTAGGCGTCGCCGAGCAGTACGTC.

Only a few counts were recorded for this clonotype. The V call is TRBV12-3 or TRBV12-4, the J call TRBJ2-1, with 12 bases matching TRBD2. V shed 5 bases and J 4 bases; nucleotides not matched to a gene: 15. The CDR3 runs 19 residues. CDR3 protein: CASSVTVRTSGVGYNEQFF. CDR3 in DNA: TGTGCCAGCAGTGTGACAGTCAGGACTAGCGGGGTTGGTTACAATGAGCAGTTCTTC.

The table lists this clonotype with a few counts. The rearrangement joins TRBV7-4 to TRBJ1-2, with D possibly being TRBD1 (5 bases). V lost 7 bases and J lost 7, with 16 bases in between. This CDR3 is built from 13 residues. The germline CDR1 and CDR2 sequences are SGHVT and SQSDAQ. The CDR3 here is CASISDGGTGYTF. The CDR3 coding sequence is TGTGCCAGCATCTCAGATGGGGGGACTGGCTACACCTTC.

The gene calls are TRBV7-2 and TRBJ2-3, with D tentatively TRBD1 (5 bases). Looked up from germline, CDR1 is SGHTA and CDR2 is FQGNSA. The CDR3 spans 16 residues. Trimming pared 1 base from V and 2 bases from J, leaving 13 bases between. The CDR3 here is CASSLDGPGPTDTQYF. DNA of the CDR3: TGTGCCAGCAGCTTAGACGGGCCAGGGCCCACAGATACGCAGTATTTT.

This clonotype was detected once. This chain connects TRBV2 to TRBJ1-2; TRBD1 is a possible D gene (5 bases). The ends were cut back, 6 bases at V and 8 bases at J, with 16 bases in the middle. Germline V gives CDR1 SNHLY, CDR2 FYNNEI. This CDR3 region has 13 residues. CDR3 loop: CASSAIPGFGYTF. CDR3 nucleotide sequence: TGTGCCAGCAGCGCAATCCCAGGGTTCGGCTACACCTTC.

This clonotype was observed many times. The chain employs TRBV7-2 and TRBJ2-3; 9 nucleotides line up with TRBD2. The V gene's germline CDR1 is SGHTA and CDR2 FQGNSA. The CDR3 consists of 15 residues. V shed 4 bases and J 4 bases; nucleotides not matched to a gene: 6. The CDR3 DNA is TGTGCCAGCAGCTGGGCTAGCGGGGTTGCAGATACGCAGTATTTT. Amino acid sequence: CASSWASGVADTQYF.

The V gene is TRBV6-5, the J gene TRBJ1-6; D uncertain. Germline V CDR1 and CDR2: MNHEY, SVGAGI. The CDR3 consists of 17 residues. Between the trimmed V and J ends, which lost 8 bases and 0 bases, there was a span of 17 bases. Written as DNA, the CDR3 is TGTGCCAGCCGAGGTGATAGTAGGAGCTCCTATAATTCACCCCTCCACTTT. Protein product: CASRGDSRSSYNSPLHF.

CDR3 coding DNA: TGTGCCAGCAGCTCAATGCGGGGGTATGGCTACACCTTC. It specifies CASSSMRGYGYTF. The chain links TRBV7-2 to TRBJ1-2; possibly TRBD1 for D (5 bases). The ends were cut back, 4 bases at V and 5 bases at J, with 11 bases in the middle. The CDR3 has 13 amino acids. Germline V lookup: CDR1 SGHTA, CDR2 FQGNSA.

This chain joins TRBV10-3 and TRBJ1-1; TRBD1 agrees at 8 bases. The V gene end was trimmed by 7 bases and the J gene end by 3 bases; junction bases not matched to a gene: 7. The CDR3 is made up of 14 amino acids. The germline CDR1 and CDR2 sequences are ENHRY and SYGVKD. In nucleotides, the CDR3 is TGTGCCATCAACGGACAGGGTGAGGACACTGAAGCTTTCTTT. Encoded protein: CAINGQGEDTEAFF.

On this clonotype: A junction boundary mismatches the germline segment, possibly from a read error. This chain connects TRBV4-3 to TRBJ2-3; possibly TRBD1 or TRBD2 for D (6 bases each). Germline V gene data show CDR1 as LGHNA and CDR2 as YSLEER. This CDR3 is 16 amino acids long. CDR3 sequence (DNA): TGCGCCAGCAGTCAAGGTTACGGGGGCGGCACAGATACGCAGTATTTT. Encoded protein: CASSQGYGGGTDTQYF.

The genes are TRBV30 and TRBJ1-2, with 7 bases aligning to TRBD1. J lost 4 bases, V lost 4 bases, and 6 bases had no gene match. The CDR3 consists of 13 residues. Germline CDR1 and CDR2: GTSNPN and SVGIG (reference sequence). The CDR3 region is CAWTRTGGYGYTF. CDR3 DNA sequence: TGTGCCTGGACCCGGACAGGAGGCTATGGCTACACCTTC.

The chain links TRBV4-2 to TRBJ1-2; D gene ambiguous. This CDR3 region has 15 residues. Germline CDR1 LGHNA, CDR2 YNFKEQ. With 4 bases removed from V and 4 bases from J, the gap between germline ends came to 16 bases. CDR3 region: CASSLYLPGLYGYTF. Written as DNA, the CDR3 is TGTGCCAGCAGCCTGTACCTTCCAGGCCTCTATGGCTACACCTTC.

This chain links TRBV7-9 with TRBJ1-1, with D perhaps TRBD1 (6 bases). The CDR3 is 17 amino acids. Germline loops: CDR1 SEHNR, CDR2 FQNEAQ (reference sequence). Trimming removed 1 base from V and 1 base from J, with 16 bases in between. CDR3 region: CASSLVVVRGGNTEAFF. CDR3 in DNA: TGTGCCAGCAGCTTAGTGGTCGTCAGGGGTGGGAACACTGAAGCTTTCTTT.

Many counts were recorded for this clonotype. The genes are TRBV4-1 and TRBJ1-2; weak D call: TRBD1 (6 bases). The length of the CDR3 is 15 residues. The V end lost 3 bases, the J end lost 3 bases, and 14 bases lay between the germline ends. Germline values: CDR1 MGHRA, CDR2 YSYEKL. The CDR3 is CASSHQDSPYYGYTF. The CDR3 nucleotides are TGCGCCAGCAGCCACCAGGACAGCCCCTACTATGGCTACACCTTC.

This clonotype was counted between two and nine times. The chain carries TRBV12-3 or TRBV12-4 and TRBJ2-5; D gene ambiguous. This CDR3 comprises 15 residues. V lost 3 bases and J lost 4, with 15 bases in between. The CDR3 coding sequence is TGTGCCAGCAGTTTGGGAACCACACAAAGAGAGACCCAGTACTTC. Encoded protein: CASSLGTTQRETQYF.

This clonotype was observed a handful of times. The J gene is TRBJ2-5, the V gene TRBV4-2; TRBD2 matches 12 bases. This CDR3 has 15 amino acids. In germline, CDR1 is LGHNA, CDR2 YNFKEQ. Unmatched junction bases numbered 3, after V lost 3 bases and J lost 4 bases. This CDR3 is CASSHQLAGGETQYF. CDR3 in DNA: TGTGCCAGCAGCCACCAACTAGCGGGGGGAGAGACCCAGTACTTC.

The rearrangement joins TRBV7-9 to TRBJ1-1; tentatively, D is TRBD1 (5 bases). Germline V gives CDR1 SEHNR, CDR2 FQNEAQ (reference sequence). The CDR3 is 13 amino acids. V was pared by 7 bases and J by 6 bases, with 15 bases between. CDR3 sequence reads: CASTRGEFSEAFF. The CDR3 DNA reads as TGTGCCAGCACTCGGGGCGAGTTTTCTGAAGCTTTCTTT.

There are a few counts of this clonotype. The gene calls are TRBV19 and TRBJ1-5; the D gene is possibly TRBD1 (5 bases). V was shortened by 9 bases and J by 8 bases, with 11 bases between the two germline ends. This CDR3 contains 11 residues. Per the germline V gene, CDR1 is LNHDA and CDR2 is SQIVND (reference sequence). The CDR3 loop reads CASRMGEPQHF. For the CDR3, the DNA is TGTGCCAGCCGAATGGGGGAGCCCCAGCATTTT.

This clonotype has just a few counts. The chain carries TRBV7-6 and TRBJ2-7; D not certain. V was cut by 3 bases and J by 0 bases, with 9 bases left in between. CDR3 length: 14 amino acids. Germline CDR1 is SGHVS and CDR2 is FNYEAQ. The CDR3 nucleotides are TGTGCCAGCAGCTTGGATATCAGCTCCTACGAGCAGTACGTC. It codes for CASSLDISSYEQYV.